Listed below are T cell receptor beta chains from one sample, sequenced in a study of blood T cell repertoires in COVID-19. Generated by immunoSEQ multiplex PCR, the TCRdb table keeps only in-frame clones and is missing some. Among 200,000 to 250,000 clones listed, less than 90% were seen once. The sequenced material came from peripheral blood. These receptors originate from an elderly woman with active or convalescent COVID-19. Both conserved end residues are part of each CDR3. The D gene is left open where the match is weak. Some rows mark clone size as missing; the rest say once, few, many or name a class of expanded clone.

j_call: TRBJ1-1
v_call: TRBV19
d_call: TRBD1
clone_size: -
cdr3_nt: TGTGCCAGTAGTAGGGGACAGGGCGGCACTGAAGCTTTCTTT
cdr3_aa: CASSRGQGGTEAFF

j_call: TRBJ2-1
v_call: TRBV29-1
d_call: -
clone_size: -
cdr3_nt: TGCAGCGTTGTTTTGGGCCCTACACTCGACGATGAGCAGTTCTTC
cdr3_aa: CSVVLGPTLDDEQFF

j_call: TRBJ1-6
v_call: TRBV6-5
d_call: TRBD1
clone_size: -
cdr3_nt: TGTGCCAGCAGTCCTGACAGGGTCAATTCACCCCTCCACTTT
cdr3_aa: CASSPDRVNSPLHF

j_call: TRBJ2-7
v_call: TRBV11-3
d_call: TRBD1
clone_size: -
cdr3_nt: TGTGCCAGCAGCCCGGGACAGGCCGCCTACGAGCAGTACTTC
cdr3_aa: CASSPGQAAYEQYF

j_call: TRBJ2-7
v_call: TRBV23-1
d_call: -
clone_size: -
cdr3_nt: TGCGCCAGCAGTCAATGCCCCGGGGAAGTAGGATCTGTGGAGCAGTACTTC
cdr3_aa: CASSQCPGEVGSVEQYF

j_call: TRBJ2-7
v_call: TRBV7-2
d_call: TRBD2
clone_size: -
cdr3_nt: TGTGCCAGCAGAGAGGGAGGGCTCGAGCAGTACTTC
cdr3_aa: CASREGGLEQYF

j_call: TRBJ1-3
v_call: TRBV28
d_call: -
clone_size: -
cdr3_nt: TGTGCCAGCAGTCCAGCGGGACCACTCTCTGGAAACACCATATATTTT
cdr3_aa: CASSPAGPLSGNTIYF

j_call: TRBJ1-1
v_call: TRBV11-2
d_call: -
clone_size: -
cdr3_nt: TGTGCCAGCAGCCTTCTTGGGGGGGTCATCACTGAAGCTTTCTTT
cdr3_aa: CASSLLGGVITEAFF

j_call: TRBJ2-2
v_call: TRBV9
d_call: TRBD1
clone_size: -
cdr3_nt: TGTGCCAGCAGCGTAGGGGGGACAGGGGATAACACCGGGGAGCTGTTTTTT
cdr3_aa: CASSVGGTGDNTGELFF

j_call: TRBJ1-1
v_call: TRBV3-1/TRBV3-2
d_call: -
clone_size: -
cdr3_nt: TGTGCCAGCAGCCAAGATCCGAACAGGATCACTGAAGCTTTCTTT
cdr3_aa: CASSQDPNRITEAFF

j_call: TRBJ1-2
v_call: TRBV5-6
d_call: -
clone_size: -
cdr3_nt: TGTGCCAGCAGCTTGAGACACGGTGGGGCATTTTGGGGCTACACCTTC
cdr3_aa: CASSLRHGGAFWGYTF

j_call: TRBJ1-2
v_call: TRBV6-6
d_call: -
clone_size: -
cdr3_nt: TGTGCCAGCAGTTACTCGACGTCGGGGGGCTATGGCTACACCTTC
cdr3_aa: CASSYSTSGGYGYTF

j_call: TRBJ2-5
v_call: TRBV7-8
d_call: TRBD2
clone_size: -
cdr3_nt: TGTGCCAGCAGCTTCGGGGGGGCCGAGACCCAGTACTTC
cdr3_aa: CASSFGGAETQYF

j_call: TRBJ1-3
v_call: TRBV5-1
d_call: -
clone_size: -
cdr3_nt: TGCGCCAGCAGCCCCCCCGGCTCTGGAAACACCATATATTTT
cdr3_aa: CASSPPGSGNTIYF

j_call: TRBJ2-3
v_call: TRBV5-1
d_call: -
clone_size: -
cdr3_nt: TGCGCCAGCAGCTACCTACCCCAGGAAACGCAGTATTTT
cdr3_aa: CASSYLPQETQYF

j_call: TRBJ1-1
v_call: TRBV4-3
d_call: -
clone_size: -
cdr3_nt: TGCGCCAGCAGCCAAGGGACGGGAGTTGTGTCCCCCCTCAGACGCACTGAAGCTTTCTTT
cdr3_aa: CASSQGTGVVSPLRRTEAFF

j_call: TRBJ2-1
v_call: TRBV5-1
d_call: -
clone_size: once
cdr3_nt: TGCGCCAGCAGCGAACAGGGTCTCGATCGCAATGAGCAGTTCTTC
cdr3_aa: CASSEQGLDRNEQFF

j_call: TRBJ1-1
v_call: TRBV19
d_call: TRBD1
clone_size: once
cdr3_nt: TGTGCCAGTAAGAAAGGTGTTCGGGACAGGTGGATTTTTGGAAGCTCTGAAGCTTTCTTT
cdr3_aa: CASKKGVRDRWIFGSSEAFF

j_call: TRBJ2-7
v_call: TRBV7-9
d_call: -
clone_size: many
cdr3_nt: TGTGCCAGCAGCCCTAATGGTCCCGAGCAGTACTTC
cdr3_aa: CASSPNGPEQYF

j_call: TRBJ2-1
v_call: TRBV24-1
d_call: TRBD2
clone_size: -
cdr3_nt: TGTGCCACCAGTGATAGGACTAGCGTGTGGGATGAGCAGTTCTTC
cdr3_aa: CATSDRTSVWDEQFF

j_call: TRBJ2-3
v_call: TRBV4-2
d_call: TRBD2
clone_size: -
cdr3_nt: TGTGCCAGCAGCCAAGAACCCCGGGCAGCTAGCGGGGAAAATACGCAGTATTTT
cdr3_aa: CASSQEPRAASGENTQYF

j_call: TRBJ2-1
v_call: TRBV5-1
d_call: -
clone_size: once
cdr3_nt: TGCGCCAGCAGCTTGGTCTCGGGAGATGGTAACAATGAGCAGTTCTTC
cdr3_aa: CASSLVSGDGNNEQFF

j_call: TRBJ2-5
v_call: TRBV2
d_call: TRBD2
clone_size: -
cdr3_nt: TGTGCCAGCAGCCTAGCGGGGGGGCGGGAGACCCAGTACTTC
cdr3_aa: CASSLAGGRETQYF

j_call: TRBJ2-1
v_call: TRBV28
d_call: TRBD2
clone_size: -
cdr3_nt: TGTGCCAGCAGTTCCTCTAGCGGGGGGCTATACAATGAGCAGTTCTTC
cdr3_aa: CASSSSSGGLYNEQFF

j_call: TRBJ1-1
v_call: TRBV4-3
d_call: TRBD1
clone_size: -
cdr3_nt: TGCGCCAGCAGCCAGGATACAGGGGACACTGAAGCTTTCTTT
cdr3_aa: CASSQDTGDTEAFF

j_call: TRBJ1-2
v_call: TRBV20-1
d_call: -
clone_size: -
cdr3_nt: TGCAGTGCTAGTACCGGTCGCAGGGGCTACACCTTC
cdr3_aa: CSASTGRRGYTF

j_call: TRBJ2-7
v_call: TRBV28
d_call: -
clone_size: -
cdr3_nt: TGTGCCAGCAGTTTACCCTGGGACATCTCCTACGAGCAGTACTTC
cdr3_aa: CASSLPWDISYEQYF

j_call: TRBJ2-5
v_call: TRBV5-4
d_call: TRBD1
clone_size: -
cdr3_nt: TGTGCCAGCAGCTTGCCCTCGACAGGGACGGAGACCCAGTACTTC
cdr3_aa: CASSLPSTGTETQYF

j_call: TRBJ2-2
v_call: TRBV27
d_call: TRBD2
clone_size: -
cdr3_nt: TGTGCCAGCAGTTTAAAAGGACTAGCAATATTCACCGGGGAGCTGTTTTTT
cdr3_aa: CASSLKGLAIFTGELFF

j_call: TRBJ1-2
v_call: TRBV10-2
d_call: -
clone_size: -
cdr3_nt: TGCGCCAGCAGTGAGTCGCTGAGTGGCTACACCTTC
cdr3_aa: CASSESLSGYTF

j_call: TRBJ2-7
v_call: TRBV5-4
d_call: -
clone_size: -
cdr3_nt: TGTGCCAGCAGCTTGATGGTAGGAGGCGGATCCTACGAGCAGTACTTC
cdr3_aa: CASSLMVGGGSYEQYF

j_call: TRBJ2-1
v_call: TRBV6-4
d_call: TRBD1
clone_size: -
cdr3_nt: TGTGCCAGCAGGTTAAACAGGGGAAATGAGCAGTTCTTC
cdr3_aa: CASRLNRGNEQFF

j_call: TRBJ2-3
v_call: TRBV5-8
d_call: TRBD2
clone_size: -
cdr3_nt: TGTGCCAGCAGCTTGCGAAGCGGGGCTAGCACAGATCCGCAGTATTTT
cdr3_aa: CASSLRSGASTDPQYF